This T cell receptor (beta chain) was captured by sequencing in a study of post-analysis software for immune sequencing data. Study-wide context: The study covered relapsing-remitting, secondary progressive and progressive-relapsing courses of multiple sclerosis.

Regarding this clonotype: The antigen is unknown.

Study-wide points: Diversity measured as normalized Chao1 was significantly lower in multiple sclerosis patients than in controls. Patients carried roughly five TRBV segments more frequently than controls did, and TRBV5-6, TRBV5-1 and TRBV20-1 were among them.

Libraries were made from TCR beta cDNA, and they carried unique molecular identifiers. From around 0.96 to 9.9 million T cells, 500,000 or so cDNA molecules were obtained. TCRdb fed the PCR reads into MiXCR, producing one record per CDR3 protein. The table has more than 500,000 distinct CDR3 sequences, around 31% seen once. V shed 6 bases and J shed 4 bases, with 24 bases lying between them. The CDR3 totals 17 residues. Looked up from germline, CDR1 is MDHEN and CDR2 is SYDVKM. The sample was blood. This chain uses TRBV28 with TRBJ1-2; the D gene is possibly TRBD1 (5 bases). The source is a girl aged 2-17 years with multiple sclerosis. The CDR3 reads CASSLHTAGGESYGYTF. The CDR3 nucleotides read TGTGCCAGCAGCCTACACACGGCGGGGGGGGAGTCCTATGGCTACACCTTC.